This T cell receptor beta chain was identified during a study of vaccination effects on CD4 cells after COVID-19. The germline CDR1 and CDR2 sequences are LNHDA and SQIVND (reference sequence). The ends were cut back, 1 base at V and 2 bases at J, with 18 bases in the middle. The CDR3 is 18 amino acids. The method was immunoSEQ multiplex PCR; TCRdb's version includes in-frame clones alone and lacks a portion of them. The table shows around 54,000 clones, with approximately 79% occurring only once. Viral peptide pool expansion of antigen-specific CD4+ T cells preceded sequencing in the ViraFEST assay. Scientists isolated CD4+ T cells after an approximately 10-day culture period ended. Details on this clone: The antigen remains undetermined.

The source was CD4+ T cells from PBMCs cultured with HCoV-229E spike peptides, collected before COVID-19 vaccination. The source of this sequence is a human donor who received a COVID-19 vaccine. The chain carries TRBV19 and TRBJ1-5, with D perhaps matching TRBD1 (5 bases). The CDR3 spells CASSIVNRDSVGNQPQHF. CDR3 DNA sequence: TGTGCCAGTAGTATAGTCAACCGGGACTCGGTGGGCAATCAGCCCCAGCATTTT.